These 4 T cell receptor beta chains share one sample of origin, sequenced in a study of vaccination effects on CD4 cells after COVID-19. These TCRs' antigens remain unknown. Sequencing in the ViraFEST assay came after antigen-specific CD4+ T cells had been expanded with viral peptide pools, which were used to stimulate PBMC. Once cultured for approximately ten days, the cells underwent separation to obtain CD4+ T cells. Each participant was administered two doses of either the BNT162b2 or the mRNA-1273 vaccine. The protocol was immunoSEQ multiplex PCR, while the TCRdb copy is restricted to in-frame clones and leaves out a portion. The sample contains 30,000 to 40,000 clones, approximately 76% of which appear only once. This specimen consisted of CD4+ T cells from PBMCs cultured with HCoV-229E spike peptides, obtained after COVID-19 vaccination. These TCRs come from a human donor who received a COVID-19 vaccine.

The rearrangement uses TRBV7-9 and TRBJ2-1; possible D gene TRBD2, 6 bases. The CDR3 has 15 residues. The germline CDR1 and CDR2 sequences are SEHNR and FQNEAQ (reference sequence). V gave up 1 base and J gave up 8 bases, with 15 bases separating them. The CDR3 sequence: CASSLVWKGGDEQFF. CDR3 DNA sequence: TGTGCCAGCAGCTTAGTTTGGAAGGGAGGCGATGAGCAGTTCTTC.

This clone was observed once. V and J are TRBV18 and TRBJ2-3; 8 bases fit TRBD2. Germline V lookup: CDR1 KGHSH, CDR2 LQKENI. The CDR3 consists of 15 residues. With 6 bases clipped from V and 2 bases from J, the junction kept 7 bases outside the gene matches. The CDR3 region has the DNA TGTGCCAGCTCGGTGTCGGGGGGGTCCACAGATACGCAGTATTTT. As protein: CASSVSGGSTDTQYF.

This clone was counted a few times. The chain combines TRBV3-1 (or the pseudogene TRBV3-2) with TRBJ1-2; the D gene is possibly TRBD1 (6 bases). CDR3 length: 14 residues. CDR1 and CDR2 (germline): LGHDT, YNNKEL (reference sequence). V lost 4 bases, J lost 1 base, and 10 bases lay in between. The CDR3 sequence: CASSLNRVNYGYTF. The DNA for the CDR3 is TGTGCCAGCAGCCTGAACAGGGTTAACTATGGCTACACCTTC.

CDR3 DNA: TGTGCCAGCAGTTTAGGGCACGCGGAAACCCAGTACTTC. Translating it yields CASSLGHAETQYF. The genes are TRBV12-3 or TRBV12-4 and TRBJ2-5, with D unresolved. V was cut by 1 base and J by 8 bases, with 11 bases left in between. There are 13 residues in the CDR3.